Sequencing of this T cell receptor (beta chain) was carried out in a study of beta chain features in type 1 diabetes. In the study overall: All samples yielded over 95,000,000 examined sorted cells.

Every isolated RNA sample was fully reverse transcribed, so sequencing captured expressed TCRB transcripts. The average output of naive, central memory and regulatory T cell samples was about 3.57 million reads. TCRdb's table, derived via immunoSEQ multiplex PCR, lists solely in-frame clones and lacks some. Here the sample spans around 310,000 clones, approximately 15% being singletons. The sample holds a few counts of this clone. Antigen specificity is unknown. Trimming removed 3 bases from V and 0 bases from J; junction bases left unmatched: 3. The CDR3 loop spans 15 amino acids. In germline, CDR1 is SGHRS, CDR2 YFSETQ. Study-level findings and limits: Shortening that was moderate but significant affected the TCRB CDR3s of Type 1 diabetes patients in all four CD4+ subsets. With patients and controls alike, PCR might favor shorter templates to an equal degree. The naive, central memory and Treg TCRB repertoires showed an apparent similarity that was greater among patients than among healthy donors.

This chain joins TRBV5-1 and TRBJ2-3, with 8 positions matching TRBD2. This TCR came from a woman aged 18-30 years with type 1 diabetes. The sample consisted of naive CD4+ T cells from blood. DNA for the CDR3: TGCGCCAGCAGCTATGGACTAGCTAGCACAGATACGCAGTATTTT. It specifies CASSYGLASTDTQYF.